The subject of this entry is one T cell receptor beta chain. The data belong to a study of T cell repertoires in ileal Crohn's disease. The method was immunoSEQ multiplex PCR; TCRdb's version includes in-frame clones alone and lacks a portion of them. The top ten hold 4.4% of the sample, which has some 5,600 clones, roughly 87% seen once. This CDR3 has 17 amino acids. Noted time point: proximal margin of the surgical specimen (macroscopically non-inflamed). Input material: ileal tissue. This chain connects TRBV21-1 to TRBJ2-2. TRBV21-1 is a recognized pseudogene. This TCR was sampled from an adult with Crohn's disease. CDR3 in DNA: TGTGCCAGCAGCAAAGGTGGCGTCTCCCCCAACACCGGGGAGCTGTTTTTT. It codes for CASSKGGVSPNTGELFF.